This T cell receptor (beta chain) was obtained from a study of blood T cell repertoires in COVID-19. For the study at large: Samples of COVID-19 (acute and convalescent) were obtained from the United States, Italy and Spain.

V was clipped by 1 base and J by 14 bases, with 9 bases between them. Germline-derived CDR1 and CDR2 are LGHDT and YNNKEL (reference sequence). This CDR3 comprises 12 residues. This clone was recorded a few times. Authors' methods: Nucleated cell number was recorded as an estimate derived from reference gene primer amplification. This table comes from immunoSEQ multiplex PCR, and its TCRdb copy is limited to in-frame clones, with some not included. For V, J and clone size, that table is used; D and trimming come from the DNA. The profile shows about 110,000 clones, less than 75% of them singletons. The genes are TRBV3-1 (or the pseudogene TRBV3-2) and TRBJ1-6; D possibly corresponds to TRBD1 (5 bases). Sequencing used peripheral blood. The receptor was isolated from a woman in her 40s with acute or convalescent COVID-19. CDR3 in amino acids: CASSQAGWALHF. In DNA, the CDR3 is TGTGCCAGCAGCCAAGCAGGGTGGGCCCTCCACTTT.